Presented here are 5 T cell receptor beta chains from one specimen sequenced in a study of control samples from healthy donors and cancer patients. Sequencing used immunoSEQ multiplex PCR; TCRdb keeps in-frame clones, though not all of them. The sample has around 90,000 clones; roughly 84% are singletons. The sample taken for sequencing was blood. Receptor source: a woman aged 35 to 49 in good health.

The chain uses TRBV5-1 and TRBJ2-1; possibly TRBD1 or TRBD2 for D (5 bases each). The CDR3 runs to 15 residues. CDR1 and CDR2 (germline): SGHRS, YFSETQ. V lost 4 bases, J lost 1 base, and 12 bases lay in between. The CDR3 DNA follows: TGCGCCAGCAGCCTCCTTGGGGGATCCTACAATGAGCAGTTCTTC. Residues: CASSLLGGSYNEQFF.

This clone was counted once. The gene calls are TRBV7-2 and TRBJ2-6; TRBD1 matches 10 bases. Germline trimming cut 5 bases from V and 1 base from J; bases unmatched to any gene: 8. The CDR3 length is 18 residues. Per the germline V gene, CDR1 is SGHTA and CDR2 is FQGNSA. CDR3 nucleotides: TGTGCCAGCAGCCCCAGACAGGGGGCAATGTCTGGGGCCAACGTCCTGACTTTC. As protein: CASSPRQGAMSGANVLTF.

The V call is TRBV20-1, the J call TRBJ1-3, with D perhaps TRBD1 (6 bases). There are 14 residues in the CDR3. Germline V CDR1 and CDR2: DFQATT, SNEGSKA (reference sequence). Trimming took 3 bases from V and 0 from J, leaving 9 bases between them. The DNA of the CDR3 is TGCAGTGCTAGTAGCAGGGGCTCTGGAAACACCATATATTTT. Protein sequence: CSASSRGSGNTIYF.

The rearrangement uses TRBV30 and TRBJ1-1; D is uncertain. This CDR3 region has 14 residues. Per the germline V gene, CDR1 is GTSNPN and CDR2 is SVGIG (reference sequence). Trimming took 2 bases from V and 1 from J, leaving 11 bases between them. The CDR3, as DNA: TGTGCCTGGAGTATCGGAGGAAAGAACACTGAAGCTTTCTTT. Its translation: CAWSIGGKNTEAFF.

The chain combines TRBV10-3 with TRBJ1-3; D not resolved. The CDR3 consists of 14 residues. Germline-derived CDR1 and CDR2 are ENHRY and SYGVKD. The V and J ends lost 3 bases and 4 bases respectively, with 10 bases between them. The CDR3 DNA sequence: TGTGCCATCAGTGAAGAGGGATCAGGAAACACCATATATTTT. This codes for CAISEEGSGNTIYF.